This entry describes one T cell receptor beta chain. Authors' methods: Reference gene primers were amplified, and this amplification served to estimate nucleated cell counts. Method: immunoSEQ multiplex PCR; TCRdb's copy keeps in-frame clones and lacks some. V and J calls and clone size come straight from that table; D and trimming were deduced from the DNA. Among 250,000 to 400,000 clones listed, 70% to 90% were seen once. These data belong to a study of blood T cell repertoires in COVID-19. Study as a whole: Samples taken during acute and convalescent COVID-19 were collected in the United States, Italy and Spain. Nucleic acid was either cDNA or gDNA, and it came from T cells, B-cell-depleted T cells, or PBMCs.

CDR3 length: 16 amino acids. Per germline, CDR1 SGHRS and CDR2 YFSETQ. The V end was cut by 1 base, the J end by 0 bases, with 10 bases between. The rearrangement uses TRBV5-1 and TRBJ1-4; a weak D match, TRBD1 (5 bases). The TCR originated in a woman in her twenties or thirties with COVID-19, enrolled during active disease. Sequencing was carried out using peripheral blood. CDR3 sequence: CASSLRAGPTNEKLFF. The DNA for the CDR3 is TGCGCCAGCAGCTTGCGTGCAGGGCCAACTAATGAAAAACTGTTTTTT.